The 8 T cell receptor beta chains given below trace back to one sample, sequenced in a study of cytomegalovirus exposure and HLA in healthy donors. The primer mix had 60 Vbeta and 13 Jbeta primers. Libraries were prepared by immunoSEQ multiplex PCR; TCRdb keeps only in-frame clonotypes and omits some of them. The sample carries about 98,000 clones, 60% to 75% recorded once. The sample consisted of PBMCs. The receptors derive from a female donor in good health and CMV-seronegative.

V gene TRBV13 combines with J gene TRBJ2-6, with D tentatively TRBD2 (5 bases). This CDR3 spans 14 amino acids. Germline V gene sequence: CDR1 PRHDT, CDR2 FYEKMQ (reference sequence). Trimming removed 0 bases at V and 9 bases at J, with 9 bases between. The CDR3 DNA reads as TGTGCCAGCAGCTTAGGAACTAGTATCAACGTCCTGACTTTC. Its translation: CASSLGTSINVLTF. Together with reference TRBV13 and TRBJ2-6, the CDR3 gives the full variable domain: AAGVIQSPRHLIKEKRETATLKCYPIPRHDTVYWYQQGPGQDPQFLISFYEKMQSDKGSIPDRFSAQQFSDYHSELNMSSLELGDSALYFCASSLGTSINVLTFGAGSRLTVL.

This clone was seen a single time. Compared with germline, one end of the junction differs, possibly owing to a read error. Other DNA sequences in the same sample also yield this CDR3. J is TRBJ2-2 and V is TRBV7-9, with D maybe TRBD2 (6 bases). This CDR3 comprises 16 residues. Germline V CDR1 and CDR2: SEHNR, FQNEAQ (reference sequence). The CDR3 loop reads CASSPRGSIDAGELFF. In DNA, the CDR3 is TGTGCCAGCAGCCCCCGGGGGAGCATAGACGCCGGGGAGTTGTTTTTT.

The J gene is TRBJ2-3, the V gene TRBV30; D might be TRBD2 (5 bases). Germline lookup yields CDR1 GTSNPN and CDR2 SVGIG (reference sequence). V was trimmed by 3 bases and J by 9 bases, leaving 19 bases between them. The CDR3 has 14 residues. The CDR3 sequence is CAWRASELVMTQYF. Written as DNA, the CDR3 is TGTGCCTGGAGAGCCTCTGAACTAGTCATGACGCAGTATTTT.

The chain uses TRBV9 and TRBJ1-4, with D unclear. Germline V lookup: CDR1 SGDLS, CDR2 YYNGEE. The CDR3 spans 15 residues. Trimming cost V 6 bases and J 0 bases, with 12 bases left between them. The CDR3 loop is CASTPSGATNEKLFF. CDR3 DNA: TGTGCCAGCACCCCCTCGGGTGCAACTAATGAAAAACTGTTTTTT. Full variable domain (remainder filled in from reference TRBV9 and TRBJ1-4): DSGVTQTPKHLITATGQRVTLRCSPRSGDLSVYWYQQSLDQGLQFLIQYYNGEERAKGNILERFSAQQFPDLHSELNLSSLELGDSALYFCASTPSGATNEKLFFGSGTQLSVL.

This chain links TRBV27 with TRBJ2-1; D unclear. The CDR3 length is 13 residues. The V gene lost 2 bases and the J gene lost 8 bases, with 10 bases spanning the gap. CDR1 is MNHEY, CDR2 SMNVEV, per germline (reference sequence). CDR3 sequence reads: CASSLVASDEQFF. Written as DNA, the CDR3 is TGTGCCAGCAGTTTAGTCGCGTCTGATGAGCAGTTCTTC.

The chain combines TRBV4-1 with TRBJ2-5, with TRBD1 matching over 7 bases. Germline CDR1 and CDR2: MGHRA and YSYEKL. V was clipped by 10 bases and J by 5 bases; unmatched bases: 10. This CDR3 contains 13 residues. CDR3 coding DNA: TGCGCCACCAAGGGGGCAGGGGTTGAGACCCAGTACTTC. The encoded protein is CATKGAGVETQYF.

This chain joins TRBV23-1 and TRBJ2-7; 8 bases align to TRBD1. TRBV23-1 is an open reading frame, and its role is uncertain. The CDR3 totals 17 residues. V shed 0 bases, J shed 5 bases, and the junction held 12 bases outside the gene matches. The CDR3 DNA is TGCGCCAGCAGTCAATCTCCACAGACAGGGGAATCGAACGAGCAGTACTTC. This gives the protein CASSQSPQTGESNEQYF.

This clone was observed at least ten times. The chain couples TRBV6-1 to TRBJ1-4; D ambiguous. This CDR3 spans 14 amino acids. The V end lost 2 bases, the J end lost 5 bases, and 9 bases lay between the germline ends. The germline gives CDR1 MNHNS, CDR2 SASEGT. Here the CDR3 reads CASSELSGNEKLFF. As DNA, the CDR3 is TGTGCCAGCAGTGAATTGTCCGGGAATGAAAAACTGTTTTTT.